This T cell receptor beta chain emerged from a study of blood T cell repertoires in COVID-19. Study in general: Samples taken during acute and convalescent COVID-19 were collected in the United States, Italy and Spain. In each case, the material was cDNA or gDNA derived from T cells, B-cell-depleted T cells, or PBMCs.

Germline V gives CDR1 SGHRS, CDR2 YFSETQ. The CDR3 is 14 residues long. V was pared by 7 bases and J by 4 bases, with 8 bases of the junction left unmatched. Per the original data handling: Amplification of reference gene primers provided the estimated nucleated cell counts. Sequencing used immunoSEQ multiplex PCR; TCRdb keeps in-frame clones, though not all of them. That table is the source of V, J and clone size, and D and trimming were worked out from the DNA. Here the sample spans approximately 35,000 clones, about 82% being singletons. This receptor was taken from a man in his sixties with active COVID-19. What was sequenced was peripheral blood. The chain combines TRBV5-1 with TRBJ2-3; 8 positions match TRBD1. The CDR3 coding sequence is TGCGCCAGCGACCCCGGGACAGGAGCAGATACGCAGTATTTT. Translation: CASDPGTGADTQYF. Full variable domain (rest looked up from reference TRBV5-1 and TRBJ2-3): KAGVTQTPRYLIKTRGQQVTLSCSPISGHRSVSWYQQTPGQGLQFLFEYFSETQRNKGNFPGRFSGRQFSNSRSEMNVSTLELGDSALYLCASDPGTGADTQYFGPGTRLTVL.